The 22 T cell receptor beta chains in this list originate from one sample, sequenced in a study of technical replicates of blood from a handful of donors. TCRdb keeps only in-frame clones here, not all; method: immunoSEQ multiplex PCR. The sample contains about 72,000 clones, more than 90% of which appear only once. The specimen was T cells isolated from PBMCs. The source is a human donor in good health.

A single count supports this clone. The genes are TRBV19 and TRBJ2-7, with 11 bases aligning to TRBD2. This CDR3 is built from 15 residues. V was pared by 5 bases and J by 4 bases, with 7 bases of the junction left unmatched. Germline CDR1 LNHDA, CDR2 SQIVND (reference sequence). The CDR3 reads CASSPQTSGTYEQYF. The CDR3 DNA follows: TGTGCCAGTAGTCCCCAGACTAGCGGGACGTACGAGCAGTACTTC.

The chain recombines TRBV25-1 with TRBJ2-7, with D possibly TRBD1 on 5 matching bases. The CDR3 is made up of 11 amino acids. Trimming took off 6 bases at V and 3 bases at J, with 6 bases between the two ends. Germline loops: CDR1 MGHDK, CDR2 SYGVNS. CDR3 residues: CASSQGYEQYF. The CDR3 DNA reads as TGTGCCAGCAGCCAGGGCTACGAGCAGTACTTC.

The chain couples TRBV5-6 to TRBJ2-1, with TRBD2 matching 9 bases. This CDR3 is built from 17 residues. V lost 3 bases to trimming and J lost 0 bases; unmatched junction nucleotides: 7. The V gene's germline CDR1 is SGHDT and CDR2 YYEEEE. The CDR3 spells CASSYSGSELSYNEQFF. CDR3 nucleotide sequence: TGTGCCAGCAGCTATAGCGGGAGTGAACTCTCCTACAATGAGCAGTTCTTC.

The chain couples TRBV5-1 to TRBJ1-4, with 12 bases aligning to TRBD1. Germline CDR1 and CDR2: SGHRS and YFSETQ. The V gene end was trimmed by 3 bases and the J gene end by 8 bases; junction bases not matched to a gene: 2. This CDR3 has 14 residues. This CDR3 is CASSSGQGAEKLFF. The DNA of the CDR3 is TGCGCCAGCAGCTCGGGACAGGGGGCAGAAAAACTGTTTTTT.

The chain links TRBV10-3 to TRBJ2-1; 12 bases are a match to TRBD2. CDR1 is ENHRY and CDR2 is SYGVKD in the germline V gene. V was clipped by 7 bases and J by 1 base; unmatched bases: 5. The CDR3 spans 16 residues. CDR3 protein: CAITDGLAGSYNEQFF. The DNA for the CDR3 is TGTGCCATCACCGATGGACTAGCGGGATCCTACAATGAGCAGTTCTTC.

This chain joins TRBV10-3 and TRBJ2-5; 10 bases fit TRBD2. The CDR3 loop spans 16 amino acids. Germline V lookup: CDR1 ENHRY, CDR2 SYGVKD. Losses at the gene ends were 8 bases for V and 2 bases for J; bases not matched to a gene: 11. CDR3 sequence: CAIAPSGSSRQETQYF. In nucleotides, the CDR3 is TGTGCCATCGCGCCTAGCGGGAGTAGTAGGCAAGAGACCCAGTACTTC.

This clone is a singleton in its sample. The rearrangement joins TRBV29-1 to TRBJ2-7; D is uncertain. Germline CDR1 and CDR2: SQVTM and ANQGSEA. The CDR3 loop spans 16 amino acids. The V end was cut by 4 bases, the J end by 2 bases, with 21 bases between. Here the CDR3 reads CSVVFSPGSPPYEQYF. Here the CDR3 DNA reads TGCAGCGTTGTATTCTCTCCGGGTTCCCCACCCTACGAGCAGTACTTC.

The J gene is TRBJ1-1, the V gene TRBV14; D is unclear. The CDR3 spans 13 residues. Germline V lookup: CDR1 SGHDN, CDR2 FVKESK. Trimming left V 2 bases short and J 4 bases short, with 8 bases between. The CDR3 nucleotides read TGTGCCAGCAGCCAAAGGAGGGCCACTGAAGCTTTCTTT. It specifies CASSQRRATEAFF.

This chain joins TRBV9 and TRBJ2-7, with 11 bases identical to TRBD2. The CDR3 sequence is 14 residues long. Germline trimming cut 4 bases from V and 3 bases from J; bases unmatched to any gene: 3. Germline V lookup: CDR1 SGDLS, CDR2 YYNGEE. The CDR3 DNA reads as TGTGCCAGCAGCCCCACTAGCGGGGGCTACGAGCAGTACTTC. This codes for CASSPTSGGYEQYF.

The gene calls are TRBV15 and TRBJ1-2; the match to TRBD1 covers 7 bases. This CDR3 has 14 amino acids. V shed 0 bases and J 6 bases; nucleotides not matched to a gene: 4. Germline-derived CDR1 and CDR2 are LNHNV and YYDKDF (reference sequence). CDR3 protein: CATSRDKTGNGYTF. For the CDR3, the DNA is TGTGCCACCAGCAGAGATAAGACAGGGAATGGCTACACCTTC.

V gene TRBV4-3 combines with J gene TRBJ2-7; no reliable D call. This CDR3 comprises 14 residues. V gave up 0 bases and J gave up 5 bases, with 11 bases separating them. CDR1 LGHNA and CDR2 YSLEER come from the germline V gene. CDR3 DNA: TGCGCCAGCAGCCAAGATGGGCTGCTGGACGAGCAGTACTTC. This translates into CASSQDGLLDEQYF.

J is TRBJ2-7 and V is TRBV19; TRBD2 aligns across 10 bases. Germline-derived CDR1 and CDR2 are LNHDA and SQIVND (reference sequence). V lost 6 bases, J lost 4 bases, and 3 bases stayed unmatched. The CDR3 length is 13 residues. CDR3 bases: TGTGCCAGTAGGGAAGCGGGAGGGTACGAGCAGTACTTC. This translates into CASREAGGYEQYF.

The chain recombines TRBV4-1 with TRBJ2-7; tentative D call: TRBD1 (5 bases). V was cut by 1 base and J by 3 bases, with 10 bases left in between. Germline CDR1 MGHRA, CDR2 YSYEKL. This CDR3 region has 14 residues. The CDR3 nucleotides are TGCGCCAGCAGCCAAGTACCAGGGAACTACGAGCAGTACTTC. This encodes CASSQVPGNYEQYF.

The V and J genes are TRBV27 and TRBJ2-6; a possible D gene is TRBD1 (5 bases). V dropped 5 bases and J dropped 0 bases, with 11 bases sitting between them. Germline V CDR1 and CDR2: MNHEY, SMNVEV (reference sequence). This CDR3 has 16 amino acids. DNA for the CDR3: TGTGCCAGCAGTACACAGGTCCCCTCTGGGGCCAACGTCCTGACTTTC. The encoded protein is CASSTQVPSGANVLTF.

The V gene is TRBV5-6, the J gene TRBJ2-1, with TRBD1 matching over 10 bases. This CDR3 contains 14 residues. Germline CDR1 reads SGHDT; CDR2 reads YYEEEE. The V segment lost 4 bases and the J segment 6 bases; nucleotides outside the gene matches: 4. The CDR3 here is CASSGDRGGNEQFF. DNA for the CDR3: TGTGCCAGCAGCGGGGACAGGGGCGGCAATGAGCAGTTCTTC. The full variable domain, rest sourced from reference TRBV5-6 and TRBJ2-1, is DAGVTQSPTHLIKTRGQQVTLRCSPKSGHDTVSWYQQALGQGPQFIFQYYEEEERQRGNFPDRFSGHQFPNYSSELNVNALLLGDSALYLCASSGDRGGNEQFFGPGTRLTVL.

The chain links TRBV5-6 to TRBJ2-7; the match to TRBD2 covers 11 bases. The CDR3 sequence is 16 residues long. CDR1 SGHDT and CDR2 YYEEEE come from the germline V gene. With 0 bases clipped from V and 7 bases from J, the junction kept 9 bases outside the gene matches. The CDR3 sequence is CASSLVLAGGPQEQYF. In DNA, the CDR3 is TGTGCCAGCAGCTTGGTTTTAGCGGGAGGGCCCCAGGAGCAGTACTTC.

CDR3 residues: CASSVGGGNTAMYNEQFF. The DNA for the CDR3 is TGTGCCAGCAGCGTAGGAGGCGGGAATACCGCGATGTACAATGAGCAGTTCTTC. This chain uses TRBV9 with TRBJ2-1; tentatively, D is TRBD2 (6 bases). The germline V gene encodes CDR1 SGDLS and CDR2 YYNGEE. This CDR3 comprises 18 residues. V lost 0 bases, J lost 4 bases, and 20 bases lay in between.

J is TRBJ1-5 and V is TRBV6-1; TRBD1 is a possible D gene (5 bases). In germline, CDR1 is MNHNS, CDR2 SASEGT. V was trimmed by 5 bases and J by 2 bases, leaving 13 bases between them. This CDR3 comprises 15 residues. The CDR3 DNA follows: TGTGCCAGCAGTACGGGGGATTGGGGCAATCAGCCCCAGCATTTT. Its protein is CASSTGDWGNQPQHF.

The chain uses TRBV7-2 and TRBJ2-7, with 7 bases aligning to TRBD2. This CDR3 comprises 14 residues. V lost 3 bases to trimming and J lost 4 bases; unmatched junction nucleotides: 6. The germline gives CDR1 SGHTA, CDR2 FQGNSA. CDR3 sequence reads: CASSFWGRAYEQYF. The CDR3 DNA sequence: TGTGCCAGCAGCTTTTGGGGGAGGGCATACGAGCAGTACTTC.

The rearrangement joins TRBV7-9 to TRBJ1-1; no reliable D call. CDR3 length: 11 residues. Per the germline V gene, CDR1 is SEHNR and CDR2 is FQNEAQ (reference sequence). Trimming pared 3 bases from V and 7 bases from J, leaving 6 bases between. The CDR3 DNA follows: TGTGCCAGCAGCTTTAGTGTTGAAGCTTTCTTT. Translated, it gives CASSFSVEAFF. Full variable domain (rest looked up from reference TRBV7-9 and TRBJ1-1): DTGVSQNPRHKITKRGQNVTFRCDPISEHNRLYWYRQTLGQGPEFLTYFQNEAQLEKSRLLSDRFSAERPKGSFSTLEIQRTEQGDSAMYLCASSFSVEAFFGQGTRLTVV.

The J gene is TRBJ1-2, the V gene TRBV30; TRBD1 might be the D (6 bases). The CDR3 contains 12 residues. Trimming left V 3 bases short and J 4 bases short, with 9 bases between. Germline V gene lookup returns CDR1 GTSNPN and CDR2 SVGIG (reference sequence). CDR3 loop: CAWSPGAYGYTF. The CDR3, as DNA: TGTGCCTGGAGCCCAGGGGCCTATGGCTACACCTTC. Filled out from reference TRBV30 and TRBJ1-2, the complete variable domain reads SQTIHQWPATLVQPVGSPLSLECTVEGTSNPNLYWYRQAAGRGLQLLFYSVGIGQISSEVPQNLSASRPQDRQFILSSKKLLLSDSGFYLCAWSPGAYGYTFGSGTRLTVV.

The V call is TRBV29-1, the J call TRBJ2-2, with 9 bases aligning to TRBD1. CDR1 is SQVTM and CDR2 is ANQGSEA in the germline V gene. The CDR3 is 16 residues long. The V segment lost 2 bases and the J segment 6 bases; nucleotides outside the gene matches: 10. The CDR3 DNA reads TGCAGCGTTGAATGGGGACAGGGATGGCTTCCCGGGGAGCTGTTTTTT. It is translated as CSVEWGQGWLPGELFF.